This TCR beta chain was identified during a study of T-cell memory formation after mild COVID-19. The overall study: Across donors, TCR clusters were largely donor specific.

The CDR3 spans 15 residues. The germline V gene encodes CDR1 SGHAT and CDR2 FQNNGV. Trimming removed 3 bases from V and 6 bases from J; junction bases left unmatched: 11. From 5'RACE with constant-segment primers came TCR alpha and TCR beta cDNA libraries that carried sample barcodes and UMIs. TCRdb itself ran the 5' RACE reads through MiXCR, one entry per CDR3 protein. The table lists about 450,000 distinct CDR3 sequences, roughly a quarter of them singletons. Specimen: PBMCs or a T cell subset sorted from them (not recorded which). The sequence came from an adult woman who had mild COVID-19 (a few samples of this study predate the infection). Cell type and time point are not known. The V and J genes are TRBV11-2 and TRBJ2-7; 7 bases agree with TRBD1. CDR3 sequence: CASSFRTGSYVEQYF. The CDR3, as DNA: TGTGCCAGCAGCTTCCGGACAGGTTCATACGTCGAGCAGTACTTC.